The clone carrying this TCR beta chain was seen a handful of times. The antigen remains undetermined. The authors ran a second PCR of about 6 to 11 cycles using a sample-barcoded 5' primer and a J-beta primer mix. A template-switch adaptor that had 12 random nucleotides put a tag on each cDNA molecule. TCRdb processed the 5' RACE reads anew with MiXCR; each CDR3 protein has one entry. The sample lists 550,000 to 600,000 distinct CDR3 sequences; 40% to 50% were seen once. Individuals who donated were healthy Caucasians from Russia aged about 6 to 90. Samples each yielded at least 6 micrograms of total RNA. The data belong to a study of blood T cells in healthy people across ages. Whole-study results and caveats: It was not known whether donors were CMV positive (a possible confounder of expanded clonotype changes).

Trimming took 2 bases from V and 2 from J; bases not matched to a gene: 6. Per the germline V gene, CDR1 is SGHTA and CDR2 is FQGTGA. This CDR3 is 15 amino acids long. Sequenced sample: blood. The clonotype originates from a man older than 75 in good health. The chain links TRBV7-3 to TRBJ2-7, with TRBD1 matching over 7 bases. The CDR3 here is CASSLSGQRPYEQYF. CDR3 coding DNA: TGTGCCAGCAGCTTATCGGGACAGAGACCCTACGAGCAGTACTTC.